The 5 T cell receptor beta chains below all came from one sample that was sequenced in a study of post-analysis software for immune sequencing data. Incorporated into the TCR beta cDNA libraries were unique molecular identifiers, which served to reduce PCR and sequencing biases. A single record per CDR3 protein comes from TCRdb applying MiXCR to the PCR reads. The table includes about 260,000 distinct CDR3 sequences, 30% to 45% detected once. Antigen specificity for these receptors is unknown. Study-wide points: Several TRBV segments, TRBV5-6, TRBV5-1 and TRBV20-1 among them, were found more frequent in patients than controls.

The sequencing sample was made of blood. The source of these receptors is a girl aged 10 to 17 with multiple sclerosis.

This sequence joins TRBV15 and TRBJ2-1; 12 bases match TRBD1. The DNA end lines up better with TRBJ2-7; the J call may be wrong. Germline CDR1 reads LNHNV; CDR2 reads YYDKDF (reference sequence). CDR3 length: 15 amino acids. This CDR3 reads CATRRDRGPYNEQYF. The DNA of the CDR3 is TGTGCCACCAGAAGGGACAGGGGGCCCTACAATGAGCAGTACTTC.

In its sample, this clonotype was seen many times. V and J are TRBV6-1 and TRBJ2-7, with 8 bases aligning to TRBD1. The CDR3 runs to 14 residues. Germline V gene data show CDR1 as MNHNS and CDR2 as SASEGT. Trimming took 1 base from V and 4 from J; bases not matched to a gene: 3. CDR3 nucleotide sequence: TGTGCCAGCAGTGAAGTGACAGGGGCATACGAGCAGTACTTC. Amino acid sequence: CASSEVTGAYEQYF.

A remark on this clonotype: Given a much more abundant clone one base away, this may be a read error. This sequence joins TRBV5-1 and TRBJ1-2; no clear D gene. There are 14 residues in the CDR3. V gave up 2 bases and J gave up 7 bases, with 15 bases separating them. Germline CDR1 and CDR2: SGHRS and YFSETQ. CDR3 bases: TGCGCCAGCAGCTTAGATGAGTCGGACTGTGGCTACACCTTC. This codes for CASSLDESDCGYTF. The full variable domain, completed using reference TRBV5-1 and TRBJ1-2, is KAGVTQTPRYLIKTRGQQVTLSCSPISGHRSVSWYQQTPGQGLQFLFEYFSETQRNKGNFPGRFSGRQFSNSRSEMNVSTLELGDSALYLCASSLDESDCGYTFGSGTRLTVV.

There are many counts of this clonotype. V is TRBV29-1 and J is TRBJ2-3; 11 bases are a match to TRBD2. Germline CDR1 and CDR2: SQVTM and ANQGSEA. With 4 bases clipped from V and 1 base from J, the junction kept 13 bases outside the gene matches. The CDR3 runs to 18 residues. The CDR3 spells CSVGGWVSGRARTDTQYF. The CDR3 region has the DNA TGCAGCGTTGGGGGATGGGTTAGCGGGAGGGCCCGCACAGATACGCAGTATTTT.

About this clonotype: This may stem from a read error, because a much larger clone lies one nucleotide away. The gene calls are TRBV29-1 and TRBJ2-1; D may be TRBD2 (5 bases). Germline assignment: CDR1 SQVTM and CDR2 ANQGSEA. The CDR3 runs to 11 residues. V dropped 4 bases and J dropped 4 bases, with 5 bases sitting between them. This CDR3 is CSVGGYNEQFF. The CDR3 DNA reads as TGCAGCGTTGGAGGGTACAATGAGCAGTTCTTC.